This T cell receptor (beta chain) was captured by sequencing in a study of shared clonotypes between healthy human individuals. As for the study in general: Those who served as donors were a couple of women and three men between the ages of 18 and 49.

Overall study results and limits: Between several donors, naive CD4 clonotypes were shared at a level of about 5.3%. In contrast to clonotypes shared by all four donors, non-shared clonotypes had lower generation probabilities.

The protocol was immunoSEQ multiplex PCR, while the TCRdb copy is restricted to in-frame clones and leaves out a portion. Of roughly 530,000 clones listed, 90% to 97% are singletons. In the case of this clone: Its antigen remains unidentified.

Unmatched junction bases numbered 2, after V lost 0 bases and J lost 1 base. This CDR3 has 16 amino acids. In germline, CDR1 is KGHSH, CDR2 LQKENI. Sequences were obtained from naive CD4+ T cells sorted from blood. Subset defined: CD45RA+ positively selected. V and J are TRBV18 and TRBJ2-3; TRBD2 matches 9 bases. This clonotype was obtained from a woman aged 25 to 39 in good health. In DNA, the CDR3 is TGTGCCAGCTCACCACCGGTAGCGGGGGGCACAGATACGCAGTATTTT. Translating gives CASSPPVAGGTDTQYF.